Sequencing of this TCR beta chain was carried out in a study of Ad26.COV2.S vaccination and SARS-CoV-2 variants (dated by TCRdb to the early 2020s). Study-wide context: Vaccine-arm donors came from COV1001, a multicentre, randomized, double-blind, placebo-controlled phase I-IIa trial of Ad26.COV2.S in healthy adults. Ad26.COV2.S was administered intramuscularly at a dose of 5x10^10 or 1x10^11 viral particles, either as one shot or as two shots given 56 days apart. TCRbeta repertoire sequencing served as the tool for gauging how specific and how broad the SARS-CoV-2-reactive T cell receptors were following Ad26.COV2.S vaccination. A total of 32 samples were included in the TCR-sequenced set, comprising approximately 20 Ad26.COV2.S vaccine recipients, 5 placebo recipients and 8 SARS-CoV-2 convalescent individuals. Trial participants were randomized into five groups of five: low-dose or high-dose Ad26.COV2.S given once or twice, or placebo on both occasions. Investigators did not know the trial group allocation while performing experiments and assessing outcomes. Study-wide conclusions, independent of this receptor: The study lacked the statistical power to compare responses across vaccine doses or regimens. Compared with placebo recipients, Ad26.COV2.S recipients showed higher spike-specific TCR breadth (P = 0.0014). Vaccine and placebo recipients had comparable non-spike TCR breadth, which fits with the vaccine containing only spike. After vaccination, substantial breadth of spike-specific CD8+ and CD4+ T cell responses was reported. The authors noted that the TCR breadth and depth analyses may have underestimated total T cell responses.

The treatment or condition label for this specimen denotes: approximately 18 received Ad26.COV2.S at low or high dose, single or two shots; a few received placebo; per-sample allocation not given. Repertoires of vaccine and placebo recipients were sequenced from samples taken on day 63 after the first injection. Cohort 1b enrolled about two dozen adults aged 18-55 years at a single site in Boston, USA, between 29 July and 7 August 2020. Ad26.COV2.S consisted of a replication-incompetent adenovirus type 26 vector by which a prefusion-stabilized SARS-CoV-2 spike protein from the original Wuhan strain was expressed. TCRbeta CDR3 regions were sequenced with the immunoSEQ Assay. After extraction, genomic DNA underwent amplification by bias-controlled multiplex PCR, followed by high-throughput sequencing. On the authors' methods: Collapsing and filtering of sequences were performed to quantify the absolute abundance of each unique TCRbeta CDR3 region. Usable DNA was measured by amplifying reference genes present in all nucleated cells, and TCRbeta template counts were normalized to that usable DNA to estimate T cell fraction. Repertoire TCRs were annotated as SARS-CoV-2-specific when V gene, CDR3 amino acid sequence and J gene were exactly matched to a known reactive TCR set. MIRA supplied the reference SARS-CoV-2 TCR set, which was filtered for enrichment in COVID-19-positive ImmuneCODE repertoires so that public or cross-reactive TCRs were removed. Using the MIRA antigens, annotated TCRs were further analysed by specific ORF or by position within an ORF. Breadth was defined as the number of annotated unique rearrangements divided by the total number of unique productive rearrangements, and depth was defined as the summed frequency of the annotated unique rearrangements. Two-sided Wilcoxon rank-sum tests were used to compare TCR breadth between groups. This immuneACCESS table, as held by TCRdb, lists in-frame sequences with V and J called but not all clones. Of the missing ones, under half trace to an unresolved V gene in checked studies; the others have no known cause. V, J and clone size reflect that table, while D and trimming were determined from the DNA. The sample table shows fewer than 600,000 clones, and nearly 90% are seen once. The top ten clones comprise more than 1.5% of the sample.

Taken from the germline V gene (reference sequence), the CDR1 and CDR2 loops are SGHNT and YYREEE. Its CDR3 holds 15 amino acids, cysteine through phenylalanine. Just the 45-base CDR3 DNA is kept, in frame starting at base 1. Ends trimmed: V by 0 bases, J by 3 bases; bases unmatched to a gene: 5. On this clone: Its antigen specificity is not known. No much larger clone exists at a distance of one base, and base qualities are not known.

This chain joins TRBV5-4 to TRBJ2-7, and TRBD2 aligns with 8 junction nucleotides. Sample: peripheral blood, taken in a trial of Ad26.COV2.S vaccine versus placebo. This clonotype was obtained from a person aged 18 to 59 who received the Ad26.COV2.S COVID-19 vaccine or a placebo. The DNA sequence is TGTGCCAGCAGCTTGGAGGGACTAGGGTACTACGAGCAGTACTTC. It encodes CASSLEGLGYYEQYF.